This T cell receptor (beta chain) emerged from a study of blood T cell repertoires in COVID-19. This clone was seen a few times. Within the sample, other DNA sequences also encode this same CDR3. Assay used: immunoSEQ multiplex PCR; TCRdb lists only in-frame clones, some missing. The table includes about 73,000 clones, 82% detected once. This CDR3 contains 14 residues. Trimming pared 1 base from V and 4 bases from J, leaving 11 bases between. Germline lookup yields CDR1 SGHDN and CDR2 FVKESK. V and J are TRBV14 and TRBJ2-7; D may be TRBD1 (7 bases). This clonotype was obtained from a woman in her sixties or seventies with acute or convalescent COVID-19. Sequenced material: peripheral blood. The CDR3 here is CASSQGRGVYEQYF. The CDR3 DNA follows: TGTGCCAGCAGCCAAGGCAGGGGGGTATACGAGCAGTACTTC.